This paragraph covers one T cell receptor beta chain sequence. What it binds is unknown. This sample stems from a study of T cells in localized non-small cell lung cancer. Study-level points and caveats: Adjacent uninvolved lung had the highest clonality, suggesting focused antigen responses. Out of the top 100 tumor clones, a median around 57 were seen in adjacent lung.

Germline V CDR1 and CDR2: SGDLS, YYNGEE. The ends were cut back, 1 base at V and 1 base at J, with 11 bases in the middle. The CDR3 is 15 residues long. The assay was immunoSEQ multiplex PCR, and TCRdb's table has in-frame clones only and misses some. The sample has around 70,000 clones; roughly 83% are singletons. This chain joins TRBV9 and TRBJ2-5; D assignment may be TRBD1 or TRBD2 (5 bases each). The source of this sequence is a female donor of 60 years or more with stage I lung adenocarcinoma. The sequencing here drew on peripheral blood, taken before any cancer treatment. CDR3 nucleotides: TGTGCCAGCAGCGTATCGGGGCTAGTCCAAGAGACCCAGTACTTC. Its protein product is CASSVSGLVQETQYF.